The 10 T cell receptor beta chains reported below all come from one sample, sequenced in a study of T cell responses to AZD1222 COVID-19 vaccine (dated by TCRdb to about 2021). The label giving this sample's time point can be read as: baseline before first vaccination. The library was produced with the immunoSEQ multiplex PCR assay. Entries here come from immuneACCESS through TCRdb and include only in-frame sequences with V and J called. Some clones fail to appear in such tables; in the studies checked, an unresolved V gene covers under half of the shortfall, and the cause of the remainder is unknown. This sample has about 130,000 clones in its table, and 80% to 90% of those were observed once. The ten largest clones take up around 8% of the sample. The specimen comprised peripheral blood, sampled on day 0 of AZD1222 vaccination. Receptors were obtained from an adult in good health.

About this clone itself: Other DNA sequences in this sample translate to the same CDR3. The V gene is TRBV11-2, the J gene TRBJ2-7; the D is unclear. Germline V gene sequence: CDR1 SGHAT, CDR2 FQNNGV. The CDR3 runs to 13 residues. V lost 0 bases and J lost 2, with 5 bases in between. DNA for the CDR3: TGTGCCAGCAGCTTAGATCTAACCTACGAGCAGTACTTC. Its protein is CASSLDLTYEQYF.

The CDR3 DNA reads as TGTGCCTGGAGTGTACAAGAAGGGAATCAGCCCCAGCATTTT. Translated: CAWSVQEGNQPQHF. The rearrangement links TRBV30 to TRBJ1-5; no clear D gene. CDR3 length equals 14 residues. Germline V gene data show CDR1 as GTSNPN and CDR2 as SVGIG (reference sequence). Trimming pared 0 bases from V and 4 bases from J, leaving 10 bases between.

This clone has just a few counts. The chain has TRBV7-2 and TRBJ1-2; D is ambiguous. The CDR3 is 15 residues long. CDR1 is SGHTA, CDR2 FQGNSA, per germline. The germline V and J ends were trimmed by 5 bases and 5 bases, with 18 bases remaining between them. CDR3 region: CASSPSLLTQYGYTF. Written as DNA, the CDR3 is TGTGCCAGCAGCCCCTCTCTGTTGACGCAGTATGGCTACACCTTC.

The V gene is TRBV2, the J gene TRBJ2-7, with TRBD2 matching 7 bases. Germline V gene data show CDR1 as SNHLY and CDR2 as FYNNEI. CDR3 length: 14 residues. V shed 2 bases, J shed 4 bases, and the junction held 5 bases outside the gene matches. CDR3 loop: CASSEQRGGYEQYF. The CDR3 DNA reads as TGTGCCAGCAGTGAACAACGCGGGGGTTACGAGCAGTACTTC.

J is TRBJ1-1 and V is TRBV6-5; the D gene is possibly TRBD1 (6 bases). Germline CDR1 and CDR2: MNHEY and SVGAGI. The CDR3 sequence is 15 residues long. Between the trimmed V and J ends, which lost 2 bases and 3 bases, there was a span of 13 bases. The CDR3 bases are TGTGCCAGCAGTTACACGGGAGACAGGTACACTGAAGCTTTCTTT. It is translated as CASSYTGDRYTEAFF.

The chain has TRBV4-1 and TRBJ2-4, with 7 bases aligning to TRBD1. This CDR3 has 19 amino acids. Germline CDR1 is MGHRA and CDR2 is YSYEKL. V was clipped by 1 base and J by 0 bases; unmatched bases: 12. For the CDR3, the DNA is TGCGCCAGCAGCCAAGCCGGTGACAGGGTTTTGGTAGCCAAAAACATTCAGTACTTC. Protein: CASSQAGDRVLVAKNIQYF.

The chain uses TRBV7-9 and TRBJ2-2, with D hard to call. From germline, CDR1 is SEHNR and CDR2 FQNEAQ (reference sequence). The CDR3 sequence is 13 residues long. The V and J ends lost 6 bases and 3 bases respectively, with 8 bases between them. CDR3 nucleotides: TGTGCCAGCAGTTCTAGGGACACCGGGGAGCTGTTTTTT. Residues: CASSSRDTGELFF.

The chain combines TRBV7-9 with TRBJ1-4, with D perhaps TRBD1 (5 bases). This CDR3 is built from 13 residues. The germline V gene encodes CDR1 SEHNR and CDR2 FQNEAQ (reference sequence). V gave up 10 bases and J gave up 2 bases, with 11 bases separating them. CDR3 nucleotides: TGTGCCACCGGTTGGGGGACTAATGAAAAACTGTTTTTT. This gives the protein CATGWGTNEKLFF.

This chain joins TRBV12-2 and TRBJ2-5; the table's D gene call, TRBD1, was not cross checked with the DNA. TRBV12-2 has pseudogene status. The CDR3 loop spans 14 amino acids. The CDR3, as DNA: TGTGCAAGTCGCCACGGGACAGGGCAAGAGACCCAGTACTTC. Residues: CASRHGTGQETQYF.

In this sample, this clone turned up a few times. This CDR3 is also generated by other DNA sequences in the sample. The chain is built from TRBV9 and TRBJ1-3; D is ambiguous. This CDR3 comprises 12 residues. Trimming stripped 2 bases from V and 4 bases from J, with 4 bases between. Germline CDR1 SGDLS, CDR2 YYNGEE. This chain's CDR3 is CASSVGGNTIYF. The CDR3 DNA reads TGTGCCAGCAGCGTTGGGGGAAACACCATATATTTT.